Listed below are T cell receptor beta chains from one sample, sequenced in a study of T-cell memory formation after mild COVID-19. One entry per CDR3 protein results from TCRdb running MiXCR on the 5' RACE reads. In the table there are hundreds of thousands of distinct CDR3 sequences, 15% to 20% of which are singletons. The sequenced material came from PBMCs or a T cell subset sorted from them (not recorded which). The receptor set was obtained from a young man who had mild COVID-19 (a few samples of this study predate the infection). Cell type and time point are not known. The CDR3 runs from the conserved cysteine through the conserved F or W. Fields, in order: clone size, V gene, J gene, D gene, CDR3 protein, CDR3 DNA. The D gene is left open where the match is weak. Clone size appears in some rows only: once, few, many, or a class for an expanded clone.

NA	TRBV7-3	TRBJ2-3	TRBD2	CASSLTAGGSTDTQYF	TGTGCCAGCAGCTTAACAGCGGGGGGAAGCACAGATACGCAGTATTTT
few	TRBV12-3/TRBV12-4	TRBJ1-2	NA	CASSPQSGHDGYTF	TGTGCCAGCAGTCCCCAATCGGGGCACGATGGCTACACCTTC
many	TRBV4-3	TRBJ2-5	NA	CASSQDLEETQYF	TGCGCCAGCAGCCAAGATTTGGAAGAGACCCAGTACTTC
NA	TRBV12-3/TRBV12-4	TRBJ1-1	NA	CASSSRTVNTEAFF	TGTGCCAGCAGTTCCCGGACAGTGAACACTGAAGCTTTCTTT
few	TRBV4-1	TRBJ2-3	NA	CASSQGLDRHTDTQYF	TGCGCCAGCAGCCAAGGTCTCGACCGGCACACAGATACGCAGTATTTT
few	TRBV4-1	TRBJ2-7	NA	CASSPIRGLKYEQYF	TGCGCCAGCAGCCCCATCCGGGGGCTCAAGTACGAGCAGTACTTC
NA	TRBV5-1	TRBJ2-7	NA	CASSLGSTEQYF	TGCGCCAGCAGCTTGGGGTCTACCGAGCAGTACTTC
few	TRBV5-6	TRBJ2-3	TRBD2	CASSLGLAGTFDTQYF	TGTGCCAGCAGCTTGGGGCTAGCGGGTACCTTTGATACGCAGTATTTT
NA	TRBV9	TRBJ2-7	TRBD2	CASSVGASGGNEQYF	TGTGCCAGCAGCGTAGGGGCTAGCGGGGGGAACGAGCAGTACTTC
few	TRBV10-3	TRBJ2-5	NA	CATQGLAEETQYF	TGTGCCACTCAGGGGCTAGCGGAAGAGACCCAGTACTTC
NA	TRBV7-9	TRBJ2-7	NA	CASSRRDAYEQYF	TGTGCCAGCAGCCGCCGGGACGCCTACGAGCAGTACTTC